This T cell receptor (beta chain) was observed in a study of blood T cell repertoires in COVID-19. Looked up from germline, CDR1 is KGHSH and CDR2 is LQKENI. CDR3 length: 14 amino acids. The ends were cut back, 1 base at V and 0 bases at J, with 6 bases in the middle. Source study methods: Reference gene primer amplification gave nucleated cell count estimates. TCRdb's table, derived via immunoSEQ multiplex PCR, lists solely in-frame clones and lacks some. Clone size and the V and J calls come from that table; the DNA yielded D and trimming. Among around 210,000 clones listed, 85% were seen once. Enrolment of Seattle patients took place during active infection, and they were followed longitudinally.

This clonotype originated in a man aged 55 to 69 with COVID-19, enrolled during active disease. Sample: peripheral blood. This chain connects TRBV18 to TRBJ1-1; D gene ambiguous. CDR3 amino acids: CASSPQQMNTEAFF. DNA for the CDR3: TGTGCCAGCTCACCACAACAAATGAACACTGAAGCTTTCTTT.